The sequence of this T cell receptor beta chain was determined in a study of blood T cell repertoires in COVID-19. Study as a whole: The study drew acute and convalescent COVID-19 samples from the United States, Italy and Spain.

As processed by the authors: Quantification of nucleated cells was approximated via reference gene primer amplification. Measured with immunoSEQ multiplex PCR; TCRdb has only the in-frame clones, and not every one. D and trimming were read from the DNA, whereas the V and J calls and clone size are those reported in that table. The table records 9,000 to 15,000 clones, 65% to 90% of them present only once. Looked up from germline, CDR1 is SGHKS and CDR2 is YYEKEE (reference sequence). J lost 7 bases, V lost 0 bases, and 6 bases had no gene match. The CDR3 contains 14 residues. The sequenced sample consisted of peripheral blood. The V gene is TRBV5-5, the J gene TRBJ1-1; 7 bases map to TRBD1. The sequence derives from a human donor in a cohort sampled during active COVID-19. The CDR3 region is CASSLVGTEFEAFF. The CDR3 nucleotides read TGTGCCAGCAGCTTGGTCGGGACAGAATTTGAAGCTTTCTTT.